This TCR beta chain stems from a study of Ad26.COV2.S vaccination and SARS-CoV-2 variants. As to treatment: some 20 received Ad26.COV2.S at low or high dose, single or two shots; 5 received placebo; per-sample allocation not given. All samples were drawn on day 63, counting from the first vaccine or placebo injection. Clones were read by immunoSEQ multiplex PCR, and TCRdb kept only the in-frame ones, dropping some. This table holds fewer than 500,000 clones, about nine tenths found once. This clonotype was sampled from a person between 18 and 59 years old who received the Ad26.COV2.S COVID-19 vaccine or a placebo. This specimen consisted of peripheral blood, obtained in a trial of Ad26.COV2.S vaccine versus placebo.

The CDR3 DNA reads TGTGCCAGCAGCCAAGATGCAGGGGGAGAGCAGTACTTC. This sequence encodes CASSQDAGGEQYF. The V and J genes are TRBV3-1 (or the pseudogene TRBV3-2) and TRBJ2-7; 7 positions agree with TRBD1. This CDR3 region has 13 residues. The junction had 3 bases not matched to a gene; V was cut back by 0 bases and J by 7 bases. Germline values: CDR1 LGHDT, CDR2 YNNKEL (reference sequence).